This is a list of T cell receptor beta chains from one sample in a study of T-cell memory formation after mild COVID-19. TCRdb re-analysed the 5' RACE reads in MiXCR, keeping a single row per CDR3 protein. The sample contains fewer than 400,000 distinct CDR3 sequences, around 13% of which appear only once. The sample consisted of PBMCs or a T cell subset sorted from them (not recorded which). The receptors shown here come from a man aged 18-30 years who had mild COVID-19 (a few samples of this study predate the infection). Cell type and time point are not known. CDR3s include the opening cysteine and the closing phenylalanine or tryptophan. D genes are given only for firm matches. The listing skips clone size in some rows; elsewhere it reads once, few, many or a size class.

j_gene | v_gene | d_gene | abundance | CDR3nt | CDR3aa
TRBJ1-1 | TRBV7-9 | TRBD1 | NA | TGTGCCAGCAGCTTATGGGGACAGGGAAACACTGAAGCTTTCTTT | CASSLWGQGNTEAFF
TRBJ2-7 | TRBV5-1 | TRBD1 | NA | TGCGCCAGCAGCCTAGACAGGGAAGTCGGCTACGAGCAGTACTTC | CASSLDREVGYEQYF
TRBJ2-5 | TRBV5-5 | NA | NA | TGTGCCAGCAGCTTCTTTAGGGGCCCAGGGACCCAGTACTTC | CASSFFRGPGTQYF
TRBJ1-2 | TRBV27 | NA | few | TGTGCCAGCAGTTTACGGGGGGCGCGTGGCTACACCTTC | CASSLRGARGYTF
TRBJ1-2 | TRBV5-1 | NA | NA | TGCGCCAGCAGCTTGGGGCCTCGGGGGCTGGACTATGGCTACACCTTC | CASSLGPRGLDYGYTF
TRBJ2-7 | TRBV7-8 | TRBD1 | few | TGTGCCAGCAGACCCGGGACAGGGAACTACGAGCAGTACTTC | CASRPGTGNYEQYF
TRBJ1-2 | TRBV10-3 | TRBD1 | few | TGTGCCATCAGTGTTGACAGGGGGAGTTTCTATGGCTACACCTTC | CAISVDRGSFYGYTF
TRBJ1-6 | TRBV4-1 | NA | once | TGCGCCAGCAGCCAAGATCTTTTCACAGGTTACTATAATTCACCCCTCCACTTT | CASSQDLFTGYYNSPLHF
TRBJ2-3 | TRBV7-3 | NA | few | TGTGCCAGCAGCCGGACCAGTCGGAGGGATACGCAGTATTTT | CASSRTSRRDTQYF
TRBJ1-6 | TRBV9 | TRBD1 | NA | TGTGCCAGCAGCGGGACAGGGTTCACACCCCTCCACTTT | CASSGTGFTPLHF